This TCR beta chain is from a study of kidney transplant recipient with SARS-CoV-2 infection. In its sample, this clonotype was seen many times. Germline assignment: CDR1 MDHEN and CDR2 SYDVKM. J was trimmed by 8 bases and V by 5 bases; bases with no gene match: 12. This CDR3 region has 17 residues. TCRdb reanalysed the reads using MiXCR and keeps one entry per CDR3 protein. The table has under 300,000 distinct CDR3 sequences, 25% to 30% seen once. Specimen: a blood sample, collected at baseline and on approximately day 120 from a kidney transplant recipient. V and J are TRBV28 and TRBJ1-6; 10 bases are a match to TRBD1. This receptor was obtained from a male patient in his thirties who had COVID-19 and was a kidney transplant recipient. Some T cells may be transferred from the graft donor. CDR3: CASSPPTGGGGDSPLHF. For the CDR3, the DNA is TGTGCCAGCAGTCCCCCGACAGGGGGCGGGGGGGATTCACCCCTCCACTTT.